This TCR beta chain stems from a study of shared clonotypes between healthy human individuals. Study-wide context: Three CD4 naive, three CD4 memory, two CD8 naive and one CD8 memory plate were used per donor.

Here immunoSEQ multiplex PCR was the method, and the copy in TCRdb shows in-frame clones only, minus some. The repertoire includes about 800,000 clones, approximately 96% of them detected once, and under 0.3% sits in the top ten. V was clipped by 0 bases and J by 0 bases, with 7 bases between them. This CDR3 has 15 residues. Germline V CDR1 and CDR2: LNHNV, YYDKDF (reference sequence). A note on this clone: Its specificity is unknown.

Terminally differentiated effector memory CD45RA+ cells were left out of the naive CD8 fraction, which was CD45RO-negative and positively selected for CCR7. Regarding the study as a whole: Only blood was sampled; tissue repertoires likely differ. When compared with the clonotypes that were shared by all four sorted-subset donors, the non-shared clonotypes turned out to have lower generation probabilities. Few donors limited the genetic and exposure-history diversity represented.

This chain uses TRBV15 with TRBJ2-3; no clear D gene. The receptor comes from a man younger than 45 in good health. The source material was naive CD8+ T cells sorted from blood. CDR3: CATSRDPGSTDTQYF. The CDR3 DNA follows: TGTGCCACCAGCAGAGATCCCGGAAGCACAGATACGCAGTATTTT.